The present entry profiles one T cell receptor beta chain with its context. The repertoire was sequenced with immunoSEQ multiplex PCR; TCRdb's copy has only in-frame clones and lacks some. This sample carries about 81,000 clones, 80% to 95% of them seen once, and the ten largest clones take about 0.24%. This sample stems from a study of technical replicates of blood from a few donors. Germline values: CDR1 SGDLS, CDR2 YYNGEE. Trimming cost V 0 bases and J 4 bases; bases outside gene matches: 3. CDR3 length: 15 amino acids. This receptor was identified in a human donor in good health. J is TRBJ1-2 and V is TRBV9, with TRBD1 matching over 10 bases. Material: T cells isolated from PBMCs. Written as DNA, the CDR3 is TGTGCCAGCAGCGTAGATGGGACAGGGGCCTATGGCTACACCTTC. It yields the protein CASSVDGTGAYGYTF.